This T cell receptor (beta chain) was documented in a study of blood T cell repertoires in COVID-19. Study details: Sources were T cells, B-cell-depleted T cells, or PBMCs; the material itself was cDNA or gDNA.

This clone was seen ten or more times. The age range of participants was about 18 to 95 years, with residence in about two dozen US areas. Recovered status in Cohort 3 required two negative PCRs, clearance, or symptom resolution. The CDR3 is 16 amino acids. Some clones are missing from TCRdb's copy, which holds only in-frame ones; the method was immunoSEQ multiplex PCR. The table records some 200,000 clones, roughly four fifths of them present only once. This chain connects TRBV21-1 to TRBJ2-1; the table names TRBD1, a call not compared with the DNA. TRBV21-1 is labeled a pseudogene. Source material: PBMCs or T cells enriched from blood (not recorded which). This TCR was sampled from a man aged 40-49 years who had recovered from COVID-19. In DNA form, the CDR3 reads TGTGCCAGCAACGATTACCGCAGGGGGCGTAACAATGAGCAGTTCTTC. Protein sequence: CASNDYRRGRNNEQFF.